Shown below are 29 T cell receptor beta chains from a single sample sequenced in a study of T-cell reconstitution after alpha-beta-depleted transplantation in children. Researchers prepared the TCRbeta library using unique molecular identifiers, the study reports. TCRdb reprocessed the PCR reads with MiXCR, giving one entry per CDR3 protein. The repertoire holds about a million distinct CDR3 sequences, with under 30% as singletons. The sequencing used PBMCs, mostly from graft donor cells, collected 360 days after TCRalphabeta/CD19-depleted stem cell transplant. The receptor set was obtained from a boy less than two years old who had a stem cell transplant for SCID, so the T cells may come from the graft donor.

The chain links TRBV24-1 to TRBJ2-2, with D hard to call. CDR3 size: 15 residues. The V end lost 5 bases, the J end lost 0 bases, and 9 bases lay between the germline ends. CDR1 and CDR2 from the germline V gene are KGHDR and SFDVKD. CDR3 bases: TGTGCCACCAGTGTCGGAACTTCGAACACCGGGGAGCTGTTTTTT. This codes for CATSVGTSNTGELFF.

In its sample, this clonotype was seen a few times. The V and J genes are TRBV5-1 and TRBJ2-7; 8 bases agree with TRBD1. Trimming at V came to 3 bases and at J to 0 bases, leaving 5 bases not matched to a gene. Per the germline V gene, CDR1 is SGHRS and CDR2 is YFSETQ. This CDR3 region has 15 residues. The CDR3 is CASSSGQVDSYEQYF. DNA for the CDR3: TGCGCCAGCAGCTCGGGACAGGTCGACTCCTACGAGCAGTACTTC. The full variable domain, its missing parts supplied by reference TRBV5-1 and TRBJ2-7, is KAGVTQTPRYLIKTRGQQVTLSCSPISGHRSVSWYQQTPGQGLQFLFEYFSETQRNKGNFPGRFSGRQFSNSRSEMNVSTLELGDSALYLCASSSGQVDSYEQYFGPGTRLTVT.

This sequence joins TRBV29-1 and TRBJ1-6, with a tentative D call TRBD1 (6 bases). The V end was cut by 4 bases, the J end by 10 bases, with 32 bases between. The germline CDR1 and CDR2 sequences are SQVTM and ANQGSEA. CDR3 length: 19 residues. The CDR3 protein is CSVVGGRGPTRGRPSPLHF. CDR3 bases: TGCAGCGTTGTTGGCGGAAGGGGTCCTACCAGGGGACGGCCATCACCCCTCCACTTT.

The gene calls are TRBV29-1 and TRBJ2-7; tentative D call: TRBD1 (5 bases). Germline CDR1 reads SQVTM; CDR2 reads ANQGSEA. The V end lost 2 bases, the J end lost 6 bases, and 11 bases lay between the germline ends. The CDR3 is 12 residues long. The CDR3 reads CSVEWERGEQYF. Here the CDR3 DNA reads TGCAGCGTTGAATGGGAAAGGGGCGAGCAGTACTTC.

V gene TRBV12-3 or TRBV12-4 combines with J gene TRBJ2-3, with D possibly called TRBD1 or TRBD2 (5 bases each). Trimming cost V 5 bases and J 2 bases, with 8 bases left between them. This CDR3 has 13 residues. The CDR3: CASSEGYTDTQYF. In nucleotides, the CDR3 is TGTGCCAGCAGTGAGGGGTACACAGATACGCAGTATTTT.

The V gene is TRBV6-4, the J gene TRBJ2-3; 8 bases are a match to TRBD2. The CDR3 loop spans 16 amino acids. The J segment lost 0 bases and the V segment lost 3 bases, leaving 5 bases of the junction unmatched. CDR1 and CDR2 (germline): MRHNA, SNTAGT. The CDR3 sequence: CASSENSGASTDTQYF. The CDR3 nucleotides are TGTGCCAGCAGTGAGAATAGCGGGGCAAGCACAGATACGCAGTATTTT.

The chain uses TRBV13 and TRBJ2-7; 7 bases align to TRBD2. Unmatched junction bases numbered 12, after V lost 1 base and J lost 3 bases. Germline lookup yields CDR1 PRHDT and CDR2 FYEKMQ (reference sequence). The CDR3 is 17 residues long. CDR3 in DNA: TGTGCCAGCAGCTTAGCTCCCCCGGGAGGAGAAGGCTACGAGCAGTACTTC. Protein: CASSLAPPGGEGYEQYF. Supplemented by reference TRBV13 and TRBJ2-7, the full variable domain reads AAGVIQSPRHLIKEKRETATLKCYPIPRHDTVYWYQQGPGQDPQFLISFYEKMQSDKGSIPDRFSAQQFSDYHSELNMSSLELGDSALYFCASSLAPPGGEGYEQYFGPGTRLTVT.

The genes are TRBV24-1 and TRBJ2-4; the match to TRBD2 covers 8 bases. The V gene's germline CDR1 is KGHDR and CDR2 SFDVKD. There are 14 residues in the CDR3. Losses at the gene ends were 9 bases for V and 5 bases for J; bases not matched to a gene: 8. DNA for the CDR3: TGTGCCACCGCGAGTTCAGCGGGGGAAAACATTCAGTACTTC. Encoded protein: CATASSAGENIQYF.

This chain uses TRBV6-1 with TRBJ1-2; 7 bases are shared with TRBD1. The trim removed 6 bases at V and 0 bases at J, leaving 4 bases unmatched. This CDR3 is built from 14 residues. CDR1 and CDR2 from the germline V gene are MNHNS and SASEGT. This CDR3 reads CASRTTGTNYGYTF. As DNA, the CDR3 is TGTGCCAGCAGGACGACAGGGACTAACTATGGCTACACCTTC.

J is TRBJ2-5 and V is TRBV13; D remains unclear. This CDR3 is 15 amino acids long. CDR1 and CDR2 (germline): PRHDT, FYEKMQ (reference sequence). Trimming removed 5 bases from V and 5 bases from J, with 18 bases in between. This CDR3 reads CASSRPGPHGETQYF. CDR3 DNA sequence: TGTGCCAGCAGCCGTCCGGGCCCACACGGGGAGACCCAGTACTTC. Using reference TRBV13 and TRBJ2-5 for the parts outside the CDR3, the full variable domain is AAGVIQSPRHLIKEKRETATLKCYPIPRHDTVYWYQQGPGQDPQFLISFYEKMQSDKGSIPDRFSAQQFSDYHSELNMSSLELGDSALYFCASSRPGPHGETQYFGPGTRLLVL.

This clonotype appeared a few times. The chain carries TRBV5-1 and TRBJ2-1, with D perhaps assigned TRBD1 or TRBD2 (5 bases each). Germline V gene sequence: CDR1 SGHRS, CDR2 YFSETQ. CDR3 size: 16 residues. Trimming left V 4 bases short and J 5 bases short, with 19 bases between. In nucleotides, the CDR3 is TGCGCCAGCAGCCCCCCCCGGGACGAGGTCGACAATGAGCAGTTCTTC. This encodes CASSPPRDEVDNEQFF.

This clonotype occurred a few times. The chain recombines TRBV18 with TRBJ2-3, with 9 bases matching TRBD1. The V gene end was trimmed by 3 bases and the J gene end by 3 bases; junction bases not matched to a gene: 4. Looked up from germline, CDR1 is KGHSH and CDR2 is LQKENI. The CDR3 extends over 15 amino acids. The CDR3 coding sequence is TGTGCCAGCTCACCCTCCGGGACAGGGACAGATACGCAGTATTTT. It specifies CASSPSGTGTDTQYF.

This clonotype was counted a few times. The V and J genes are TRBV5-1 and TRBJ2-7; D unclear. The CDR3 has 16 amino acids. The germline V gene has CDR1 SGHRS and CDR2 YFSETQ. V lost 0 bases, J lost 3 bases, and 16 bases lay in between. The CDR3 spells CASSLASPPSLYEQYF. The CDR3 nucleotides read TGCGCCAGCAGCTTGGCGTCCCCACCGTCCCTCTACGAGCAGTACTTC.

V is TRBV18 and J is TRBJ2-3; TRBD1 aligns across 7 bases. CDR3 length: 16 residues. Per the germline V gene, CDR1 is KGHSH and CDR2 is LQKENI. The J segment lost 4 bases and the V segment lost 6 bases, leaving 13 bases of the junction unmatched. The CDR3 nucleotides read TGTGCCAGCTCTCCAGGCCCGACAGGGCGGTCAGATACGCAGTATTTT. Its protein is CASSPGPTGRSDTQYF.

This chain connects TRBV4-3 to TRBJ1-4; TRBD1 aligns across 7 bases. The germline V gene encodes CDR1 LGHNA and CDR2 YSLEER. V lost 2 bases and J lost 13; bases outside the gene matches: 7. The CDR3 loop spans 13 amino acids. The CDR3 reads CASSQRQGGSLFF. Written as DNA, the CDR3 is TGCGCCAGCAGCCAACGACAGGGTGGCTCACTGTTTTTT.

This clonotype showed up just a few times. The chain is built from TRBV20-1 and TRBJ1-1, with unresolved D. CDR1 and CDR2 from the germline V gene are DFQATT and SNEGSKA (reference sequence). The CDR3 consists of 11 residues. Trimming removed 6 bases at V and 10 bases at J, with 15 bases between. DNA of the CDR3: TGCAGTGCCTCATATTACTATCGAGCTTTCTTT. Translating it yields CSASYYYRAFF.

The chain joins TRBV2 to TRBJ1-1, with a possible D match to TRBD1 (5 bases). This CDR3 comprises 14 residues. Germline values: CDR1 SNHLY, CDR2 FYNNEI. V shed 2 bases and J shed 4 bases, with 11 bases lying between them. The CDR3 is CASSELSGSTEAFF. Written as DNA, the CDR3 is TGTGCCAGCAGTGAACTCTCAGGGTCCACTGAAGCTTTCTTT.

This clonotype was detected ten times or more. This chain connects TRBV3-1 to TRBJ2-7; D may be TRBD1 or TRBD2 (5 bases each). Germline CDR1 is LGHDT and CDR2 is YNNKEL (reference sequence). This CDR3 is built from 13 residues. The V and J ends lost 4 bases and 2 bases respectively, with 9 bases between them. The CDR3 DNA follows: TGTGCCAGCAGCCGAGGGGACCCCTACGAGCAGTACTTC. It codes for CASSRGDPYEQYF.

This clonotype has ten or more counts. V usage is TRBV2 and J usage is TRBJ2-5; no firm D call. Germline lookup yields CDR1 SNHLY and CDR2 FYNNEI. Between the trimmed V and J ends, which lost 1 base and 7 bases, there was a span of 10 bases. This CDR3 is built from 13 residues. The CDR3, as DNA: TGTGCCAGCAGTGAAGGCAGGCTGGGGACCCAGTACTTC. Translation gives CASSEGRLGTQYF.

The chain joins TRBV7-9 to TRBJ2-3, with D hard to call. This CDR3 contains 14 residues. V gave up 6 bases and J gave up 1 base, with 11 bases separating them. Germline CDR1 and CDR2: SEHNR and FQNEAQ (reference sequence). The CDR3, as DNA: TGTGCCAGCAGGTTGGAGCTCCGCACAGATACGCAGTATTTT. This translates into CASRLELRTDTQYF.

The V and J genes are TRBV20-1 and TRBJ1-2; tentative D call: TRBD1 (6 bases). V was pared by 6 bases and J by 4 bases, with 12 bases between. This CDR3 has 12 residues. CDR1 is DFQATT and CDR2 is SNEGSKA in the germline V gene (reference sequence). CDR3: CSAQGGTYGYTF. The CDR3 DNA is TGCAGTGCACAGGGAGGAACCTATGGCTACACCTTC.

The chain uses TRBV28 and TRBJ2-3; D is unresolved. In germline, CDR1 is MDHEN, CDR2 SYDVKM. Deletions cut 5 bases from V and 0 bases from J, with 12 bases between. The CDR3 extends over 15 amino acids. CDR3 in amino acids: CASSNSNPSTDTQYF. DNA for the CDR3: TGTGCCAGCAGTAATAGCAACCCTAGCACAGATACGCAGTATTTT.

The chain employs TRBV29-1 and TRBJ2-1; maybe TRBD1 (6 bases). The CDR3 extends over 11 amino acids. V gave up 3 bases and J gave up 6 bases, with 6 bases separating them. Per the germline V gene, CDR1 is SQVTM and CDR2 is ANQGSEA. CDR3 sequence reads: CSVDRGNEQFF. The CDR3 nucleotides read TGCAGCGTTGACAGGGGCAATGAGCAGTTCTTC.

This clonotype came up many times. J is TRBJ2-7 and V is TRBV11-2; D unclear. This CDR3 comprises 15 residues. Per the germline V gene, CDR1 is SGHAT and CDR2 is FQNNGV. The ends were cut back, 6 bases at V and 0 bases at J, with 15 bases in the middle. This CDR3 is CASSQSTIYSYEQYF. The DNA of the CDR3 is TGTGCCAGCAGTCAATCAACGATTTACTCCTACGAGCAGTACTTC.

The rearrangement uses TRBV11-2 and TRBJ2-2; D is unresolved. CDR3 length: 15 amino acids. V lost 0 bases to trimming and J lost 4 bases, with 9 bases between them. Looked up from germline, CDR1 is SGHAT and CDR2 is FQNNGV. In nucleotides, the CDR3 is TGTGCCAGCAGCTTAGATTTTCGTAGCACCGGGGAGCTGTTTTTT. It yields the protein CASSLDFRSTGELFF.

The sample holds many counts of this clonotype. The rearrangement joins TRBV12-3 or TRBV12-4 to TRBJ2-5; tentative D call: TRBD1 (5 bases). The CDR3 is made up of 15 amino acids. V lost 3 bases and J 4 bases, leaving 15 bases between the germline ends. The CDR3 nucleotides are TGTGCCAGCAGTTTCGGGCAGGGCTTGGGAGAGACCCAGTACTTC. Protein product: CASSFGQGLGETQYF.

This clonotype was observed a few times. The rearrangement joins TRBV20-1 to TRBJ1-2, with D tentatively TRBD1 (5 bases). CDR3 length: 14 residues. CDR1 and CDR2 (germline): DFQATT, SNEGSKA (reference sequence). V gave up 3 bases and J gave up 5 bases, with 16 bases separating them. The CDR3 protein is CSASLAGGTYGYTF. The CDR3 DNA sequence: TGCAGTGCTAGTCTGGCAGGAGGGACGTATGGCTACACCTTC.

This clonotype was counted a few times. The chain is built from TRBV10-3 and TRBJ2-7, with a possible D match to TRBD2 (6 bases). Between the trimmed V and J ends, which lost 4 bases and 2 bases, there was a span of 12 bases. Germline-derived CDR1 and CDR2 are ENHRY and SYGVKD. This CDR3 region has 14 residues. The CDR3 DNA follows: TGTGCCATCAGTGGTGGGAGGCTTACCTACGAGCAGTACTTC. Protein: CAISGGRLTYEQYF.

This clonotype was counted between two and nine times. The chain is built from TRBV12-5 and TRBJ2-1; no firm D call. Germline CDR1 and CDR2: LGHNT and FRNRAP. The CDR3 extends over 12 amino acids. The V gene lost 0 bases and the J gene lost 9 bases, with 6 bases spanning the gap. The CDR3 nucleotides read TGTGCTAGTGGTTTGGTAGAGCTTGAGCAGTTCTTC. This translates into CASGLVELEQFF.